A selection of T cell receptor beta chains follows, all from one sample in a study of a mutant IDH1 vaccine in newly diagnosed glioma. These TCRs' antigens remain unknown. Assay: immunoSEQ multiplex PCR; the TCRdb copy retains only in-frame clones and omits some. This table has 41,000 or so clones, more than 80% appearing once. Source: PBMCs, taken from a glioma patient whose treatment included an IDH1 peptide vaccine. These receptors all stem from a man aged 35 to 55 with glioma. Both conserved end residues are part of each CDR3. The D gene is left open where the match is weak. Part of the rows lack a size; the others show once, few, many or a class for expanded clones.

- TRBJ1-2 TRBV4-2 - CASSQDRDGTNYGYTF TGTGCCAGCAGCCAAGATAGGGACGGTACTAACTATGGCTACACCTTC
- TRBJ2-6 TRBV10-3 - CATQGDYASGANVLTF TGTGCCACCCAAGGGGATTACGCCTCTGGGGCCAACGTCCTGACTTTC
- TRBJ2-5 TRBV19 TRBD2 CASSVVAGEWGETQYF TGTGCCAGTAGTGTGGTAGCGGGAGAGTGGGGGGAGACCCAGTACTTC
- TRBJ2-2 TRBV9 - CASSVAGGTGELFF TGTGCCAGCAGCGTAGCTGGGGGAACCGGGGAGCTGTTTTTT
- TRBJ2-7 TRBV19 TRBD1 CASSKKPAGQGFSEQYF TGTGCCAGTAGTAAAAAGCCGGCGGGACAGGGTTTTTCCGAGCAGTACTTC
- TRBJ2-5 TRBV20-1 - CSAEGETQYF TGCAGTGCCGAGGGAGAGACCCAGTACTTC
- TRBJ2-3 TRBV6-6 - CASSYRTGEEDTQYF TGTGCCAGCAGTTACCGCACGGGGGAGGAAGATACGCAGTATTTT
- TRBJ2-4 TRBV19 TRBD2 CASSLGLAGGDIQYF TGTGCCAGTAGTCTAGGACTAGCGGGCGGGGACATTCAGTACTTC
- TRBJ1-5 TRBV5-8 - CASSLARGRGNQPQHF TGTGCCAGCAGCTTGGCCAGGGGAAGGGGCAATCAGCCCCAGCATTTT
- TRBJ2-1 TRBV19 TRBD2 CASRGNSGGTNEQFF TGTGCCAGTAGGGGTAATAGCGGGGGTACGAATGAGCAGTTCTTC
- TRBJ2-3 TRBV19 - CASTKGGLARTDTQYF TGTGCCAGTACCAAGGGGGGGCTAGCGCGCACAGATACGCAGTATTTT
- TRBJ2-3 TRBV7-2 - CASSLVSPGSTDTQYF TGTGCCAGCAGCTTAGTGTCACCAGGGTCGACAGATACGCAGTATTTT
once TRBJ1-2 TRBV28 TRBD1 CASSPPPGQGGENYGYTF TGTGCCAGCAGTCCTCCGCCGGGACAGGGAGGCGAAAACTATGGCTACACCTTC
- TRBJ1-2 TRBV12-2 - CAMPGIANYGYTF TGTGCAATGCCCGGAATAGCTAACTATGGCTACACCTTC
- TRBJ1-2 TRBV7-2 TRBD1 CASSLTTGIHGYTF TGTGCCAGCAGCTTAACGACAGGGATCCATGGCTACACCTTC
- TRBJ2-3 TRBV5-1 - CASSLEGGTDTQYF TGCGCCAGCAGCTTGGAGGGCGGGACAGATACGCAGTATTTT
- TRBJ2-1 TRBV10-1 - CASGPAGAHFDEQFF TGCGCCAGCGGACCTGCCGGGGCGCATTTCGATGAGCAGTTCTTC
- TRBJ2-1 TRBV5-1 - CASRYWDSSYEQFF TGCGCCAGCCGCTACTGGGACTCCTCGTATGAGCAGTTCTTC
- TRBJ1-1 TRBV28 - CASSLWGQGGTEAFF TGTGCCAGCAGTTTATGGGGGCAGGGTGGCACTGAAGCTTTCTTT
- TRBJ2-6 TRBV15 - CATSRGLPSGANVLTF TGTGCCACCAGCAGGGGGTTGCCTTCCGGGGCCAACGTCCTGACTTTC
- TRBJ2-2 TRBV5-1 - CASSSELSTGELFF TGCGCCAGCAGCTCGGAGCTGTCCACCGGGGAGCTGTTTTTT
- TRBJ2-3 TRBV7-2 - CASSASGFLPPMGTDTQYF TGTGCCAGCAGCGCATCCGGATTCCTCCCACCTATGGGGACAGATACGCAGTATTTT
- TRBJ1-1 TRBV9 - CASSVGSGGTEAFF TGTGCCAGCAGCGTAGGCTCGGGAGGCACTGAAGCTTTCTTT
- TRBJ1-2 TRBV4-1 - CASSHMEGGYTF TGCGCCAGCAGCCACATGGAGGGTGGCTACACCTTC
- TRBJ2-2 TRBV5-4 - CASSRDVANTGELFF TGTGCCAGCAGCCGGGACGTGGCGAACACCGGGGAGCTGTTTTTT
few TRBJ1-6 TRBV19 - CASSPGLNNSPLHF TGTGCCAGTAGTCCGGGACTCAATAATTCACCCCTCCACTTT
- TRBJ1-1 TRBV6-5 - CASSTRYEVGTEAFF TGTGCCAGCAGTACCCGTTATGAGGTGGGCACTGAAGCTTTCTTT
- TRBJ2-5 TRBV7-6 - CASSTSRTQETQYF TGTGCCAGCAGCACCAGCAGGACCCAAGAGACCCAGTACTTC
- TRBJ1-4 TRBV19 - CASSTSGLELFF TGTGCCAGTTCTACCTCGGGTCTGGAACTGTTTTTT
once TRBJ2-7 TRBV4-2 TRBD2 CASSPRLAGGHYVEQYF TGTGCCAGCAGCCCCCGACTAGCGGGAGGACATTACGTCGAGCAGTACTTC
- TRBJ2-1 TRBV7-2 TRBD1 CASSLGLRQGVNEQFF TGTGCCAGCAGCTTAGGGTTACGACAGGGGGTCAATGAGCAGTTCTTC
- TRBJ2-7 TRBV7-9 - CASSLVGGQTYEQYF TGTGCCAGCAGCTTAGTCGGCGGGCAGACCTACGAGCAGTACTTC
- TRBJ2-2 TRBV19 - CASSISVGYGAGELFF TGTGCCAGTAGTATTTCAGTGGGGTATGGTGCCGGGGAGCTGTTTTTT
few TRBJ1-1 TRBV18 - CASSPGSWGQAFF TGTGCCAGCTCCCCCGGGAGCTGGGGTCAAGCTTTCTTT
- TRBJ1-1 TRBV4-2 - CASSQDSAEAFF TGTGCCAGCAGCCAAGACTCGGCTGAAGCTTTCTTT
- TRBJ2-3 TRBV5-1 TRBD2 CASSMGLAEDTDTQYF TGCGCCAGCAGCATGGGACTAGCGGAAGACACAGATACGCAGTATTTT
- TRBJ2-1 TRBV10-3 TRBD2 CAIGIAGLDGNEQFF TGTGCCATCGGGATCGCGGGACTAGATGGGAATGAGCAGTTCTTC
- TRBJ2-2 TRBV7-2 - CASSLGPGNTGELFF TGTGCCAGCAGCTTAGGTCCTGGGAACACCGGGGAGCTGTTTTTT
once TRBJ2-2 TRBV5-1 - CASSLPSNTGELFF TGCGCCAGCAGCTTGCCATCGAACACCGGGGAGCTGTTTTTT
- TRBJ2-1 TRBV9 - CASSVRGEYYNEQFF TGTGCCAGCAGCGTACGCGGGGAATACTACAATGAGCAGTTCTTC
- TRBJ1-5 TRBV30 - CAWSGLGGWPQHF TGTGCCTGGAGTGGACTGGGGGGTTGGCCCCAGCATTTT
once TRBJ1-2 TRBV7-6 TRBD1 CASSPKTGPYGYTF TGTGCCAGCAGCCCAAAGACAGGGCCCTATGGCTACACCTTC
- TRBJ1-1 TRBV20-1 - CSAPTETEAFF TGCAGTGCCCCGACAGAGACCGAAGCTTTCTTT